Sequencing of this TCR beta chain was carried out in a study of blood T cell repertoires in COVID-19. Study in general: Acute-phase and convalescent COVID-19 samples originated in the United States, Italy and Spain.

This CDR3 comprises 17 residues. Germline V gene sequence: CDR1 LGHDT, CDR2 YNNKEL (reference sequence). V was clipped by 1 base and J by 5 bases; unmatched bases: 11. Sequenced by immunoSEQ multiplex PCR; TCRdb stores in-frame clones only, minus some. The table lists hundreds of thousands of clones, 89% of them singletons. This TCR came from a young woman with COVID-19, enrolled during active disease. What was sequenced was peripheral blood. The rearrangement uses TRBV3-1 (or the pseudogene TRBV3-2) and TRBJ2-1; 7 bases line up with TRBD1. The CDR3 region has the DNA TGTGCCAGCAGCCAAGCCCGACCGACAGGGTTAAACAATGAGCAGTTCTTC. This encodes CASSQARPTGLNNEQFF.